Below, 31 T cell receptor beta chains from the same sample are listed, as sequenced in a study of cytomegalovirus exposure and HLA in healthy donors. The study ran its PCR with 60 Vbeta and 13 Jbeta primers. Produced via immunoSEQ multiplex PCR; TCRdb's table is partial and in-frame only. The sample lists 200,000 to 250,000 clones; about 75% were seen once. The sequenced material came from PBMCs. The source is a woman in her twenties or thirties in good health and CMV-seronegative.

The CDR3 bases are TGCGCCAGCAGAGCGGACTACTCTGGAGAGCAGTACTTC. This gives the protein CASRADYSGEQYF. The chain joins TRBV4-1 to TRBJ2-7, with D perhaps matching TRBD2 (6 bases). Trimming cost V 6 bases and J 7 bases, with 16 bases left between them. The germline gives CDR1 MGHRA, CDR2 YSYEKL. The CDR3 totals 13 residues.

About this clone: Other nucleotide sequences from this sample produce the same CDR3. V is TRBV10-1 and J is TRBJ2-1; no firm D call. Germline V gene sequence: CDR1 WNHNN, CDR2 SYGVQD (reference sequence). With 0 bases removed from V and 5 bases from J, the gap between germline ends came to 5 bases. There are 13 residues in the CDR3. The CDR3 DNA follows: TGCGCCAGCAGTGAGTCGTTCAACAATGAGCAGTTCTTC. This translates into CASSESFNNEQFF.

The chain uses TRBV30 and TRBJ1-3; 7 bases are a match to TRBD1. Germline V gene data show CDR1 as GTSNPN and CDR2 as SVGIG (reference sequence). The CDR3 length is 16 residues. The V and J ends lost 0 bases and 3 bases, in that order; junction bases with no gene match: 8. CDR3: CAWSVPGRGVGNTIYF. The CDR3 DNA sequence: TGTGCCTGGAGTGTACCCGGCAGGGGGGTTGGAAACACCATATATTTT.

Of note for this clone: The junction departs from germline at one end; a sequencing error may be responsible. The V call is TRBV6-1, the J call TRBJ2-7; a possible D gene is TRBD2 (6 bases). This CDR3 region has 14 residues. Per germline, CDR1 MNHNS and CDR2 SASEGT. DNA of the CDR3: TGTGCCAGCAGTGAAATAGAGGGACGGGGGAGTGGCCCTTTC. The encoded protein is CASSEIEGRGSGPF.

V and J are TRBV30 and TRBJ2-5; D is undetermined. Germline V gene sequence: CDR1 GTSNPN, CDR2 SVGIG (reference sequence). With 2 bases removed from V and 3 bases from J, the gap between germline ends came to 10 bases. The CDR3 totals 13 residues. The CDR3 spells CAWSYGRKETQYF. CDR3 in DNA: TGTGCCTGGAGTTACGGCAGGAAAGAGACCCAGTACTTC.

V gene TRBV11-2 combines with J gene TRBJ2-2, with D possibly TRBD1 on 6 matching bases. The CDR3 is made up of 16 amino acids. With 4 bases removed from V and 5 bases from J, the gap between germline ends came to 17 bases. Germline V gene lookup returns CDR1 SGHAT and CDR2 FQNNGV. This chain's CDR3 is CASSSLSDRRTGELFF. The CDR3 nucleotides read TGTGCCAGCAGCTCCCTTTCCGACAGGAGAACCGGGGAGCTGTTTTTT.

V gene TRBV6-1 combines with J gene TRBJ2-1, with TRBD2 identical over 13 bases. The CDR3 is 15 amino acids. V trimming: 7 bases; J trimming: 8 bases; junction bases outside the gene matches: 8. Germline V gene sequence: CDR1 MNHNS, CDR2 SASEGT. The CDR3 spells CASTRTSGSEYEQFF. As DNA, the CDR3 is TGTGCCAGCACTAGGACTAGCGGGAGTGAATATGAGCAGTTCTTC.

The CDR3 DNA reads as TGTGCCAGCAGCCCAGGGGTTACTGAAGCTTTCTTT. The encoded protein is CASSPGVTEAFF. This sequence joins TRBV11-3 and TRBJ1-1; D is possibly TRBD1 (6 bases). V was pared by 5 bases and J by 5 bases, with 9 bases between. There are 12 residues in the CDR3. Germline CDR1 SGHNT, CDR2 YENEEA.

The chain has TRBV10-2 and TRBJ2-5; tentative D call: TRBD2 (6 bases). The tail of the sequence fits TRBJ2-7 better, so the J call may be wrong. Germline-derived CDR1 and CDR2 are WSHSY and SAAADI. The CDR3 is 13 residues long. CDR3 nucleotide sequence: TGCGCCAGCACCAAACGGGGGAGCTACGAGCAGTACTTC. This gives the protein CASTKRGSYEQYF.

The rearrangement uses TRBV27 and TRBJ2-1; D is possibly TRBD2 (6 bases). Germline V gene lookup returns CDR1 MNHEY and CDR2 SMNVEV (reference sequence). This CDR3 has 13 amino acids. The V gene lost 7 bases and the J gene lost 8 bases, with 15 bases spanning the gap. CDR3 in amino acids: CASKTGVKDEQFF. CDR3 DNA sequence: TGTGCCAGCAAAACGGGAGTGAAGGATGAGCAGTTCTTC.

The V and J genes are TRBV27 and TRBJ1-1; D gene ambiguous. CDR1 and CDR2 (germline): MNHEY, SMNVEV (reference sequence). The CDR3 sequence is 12 residues long. V gave up 4 bases and J gave up 7 bases, with 10 bases separating them. For the CDR3, the DNA is TGTGCCAGCAGTTCCGCCCGGTTTGAAGCTTTCTTT. Amino acids: CASSSARFEAFF.

The chain employs TRBV4-1 and TRBJ1-2, with 10 nucleotides matching TRBD1. CDR1 MGHRA and CDR2 YSYEKL come from the germline V gene. V was pared by 1 base and J by 2 bases, with 4 bases of the junction left unmatched. The CDR3 is 16 amino acids. CDR3 nucleotide sequence: TGCGCCAGCAGCCAAGTAGGGACAGGGGAGAACTATGGCTACACCTTC. Its protein product is CASSQVGTGENYGYTF.

This clone showed up just a few times. The chain links TRBV7-2 to TRBJ2-7; D is ambiguous. The CDR3 is made up of 13 amino acids. Germline values: CDR1 SGHTA, CDR2 FQGNSA. Between the trimmed V and J ends, which lost 3 bases and 3 bases, there was a span of 9 bases. In nucleotides, the CDR3 is TGTGCCAGCAGCTTCAGGCGCGACTACGAGCAGTACTTC. Its protein product is CASSFRRDYEQYF.

As regards this clone: At one end the junction does not follow the germline gene, possibly because of a read error. The J gene is TRBJ2-7, the V gene TRBV10-2, with 13 positions matching TRBD2. The CDR3 is made up of 18 amino acids. CDR1 and CDR2 from the germline V gene are WSHSY and SAAADI. CDR3 amino acids: CAISEIPGTSGEGYEQYF. CDR3 coding DNA: TGCGCCATCAGTGAAATCCCCGGGACTAGCGGGGAGGGGTACGAGCAGTACTTC.

This rearrangement joins TRBV5-5 to TRBJ1-5; 12 nucleotides match TRBD1. The CDR3 covers 16 residues. J gave up 6 bases and V 0 bases, and 4 bases lay outside the gene matches. In germline, CDR1 is SGHKS, CDR2 YYEKEE (reference sequence). The CDR3, as DNA: TGTGCCAGCAGCTTGGTGGGACAGGGGGCGATTCAGCCCCAGCATTTT. Amino acid sequence: CASSLVGQGAIQPQHF.

In this sample, this clone turned up a few times. The rearrangement uses TRBV7-9 and TRBJ1-1, with TRBD1 matching 10 bases. This CDR3 region has 15 residues. The J segment lost 5 bases and the V segment lost 3 bases, leaving 6 bases of the junction unmatched. Germline loops: CDR1 SEHNR, CDR2 FQNEAQ (reference sequence). The CDR3 loop reads CASSFRTGGGTEAFF. DNA of the CDR3: TGTGCCAGCAGCTTTCGGACAGGGGGAGGTACTGAAGCTTTCTTT.

In this sample, this clone turned up once. The CDR3 loop reads CAWDRDRRTGTEAFF. In DNA form, the CDR3 reads TGTGCCTGGGACCGGGACAGGCGGACAGGGACTGAAGCTTTCTTT. The chain joins TRBV30 to TRBJ1-1; TRBD1 agrees at 8 bases. V shed 5 bases, J shed 5 bases, and the junction held 13 bases outside the gene matches. This CDR3 is 15 amino acids long. CDR1 and CDR2 (germline): GTSNPN, SVGIG (reference sequence).

This chain connects TRBV10-3 to TRBJ2-1, with no clear D. V dropped 3 bases and J dropped 9 bases, with 9 bases sitting between them. There are 12 residues in the CDR3. CDR1 is ENHRY and CDR2 is SYGVKD in the germline V gene. The DNA for the CDR3 is TGTGCCATCAGTGAAAGACTTCTTGAGCAGTTCTTC. Amino acid sequence: CAISERLLEQFF.

This clone is a singleton in its sample. The CDR3 here is CASYSSQGNTQYF. The CDR3 DNA reads as TGTGCCAGCTACTCCTCACAGGGGAATACGCAGTATTTT. The rearrangement joins TRBV18 to TRBJ2-3; 7 nucleotides line up with TRBD1. The length of the CDR3 is 13 residues. Unmatched junction bases numbered 8, after V lost 7 bases and J lost 7 bases. Germline assignment: CDR1 KGHSH and CDR2 LQKENI.

The chain joins TRBV10-3 to TRBJ2-3; 8 positions match TRBD1. The CDR3 is made up of 15 amino acids. Trimming cost V 9 bases and J 1 base; bases outside gene matches: 9. CDR1 is ENHRY and CDR2 is SYGVKD in the germline V gene. CDR3 region: CAIKTGGDGTDTQYF. Here the CDR3 DNA reads TGTGCCATAAAAACAGGGGGAGACGGCACAGATACGCAGTATTTT.

The chain carries TRBV10-3 and TRBJ2-2, with a weak D call TRBD1 (5 bases). V shed 3 bases and J shed 3 bases, with 8 bases lying between them. The CDR3 runs 14 residues. The germline gives CDR1 ENHRY, CDR2 SYGVKD. CDR3 residues: CAISEGADTGELFF. CDR3 DNA sequence: TGTGCCATCAGTGAAGGGGCAGACACCGGGGAGCTGTTTTTT.

The chain employs TRBV30 and TRBJ1-2, with D hard to call. V dropped 0 bases and J dropped 8 bases, with 28 bases sitting between them. Germline V CDR1 and CDR2: GTSNPN, SVGIG (reference sequence). This CDR3 region has 18 residues. CDR3 residues: CAWSVQELTIQVLVGYTF. CDR3 bases: TGTGCCTGGAGTGTACAAGAATTGACGATCCAGGTTTTGGTAGGCTACACCTTC.

This clone was recorded only once. The chain joins TRBV5-5 to TRBJ1-4, with 8 bases fitting TRBD1. Germline V gene sequence: CDR1 SGHKS, CDR2 YYEKEE (reference sequence). The CDR3 length is 14 residues. V lost 1 base to trimming and J lost 14 bases; unmatched junction nucleotides: 10. DNA for the CDR3: TGTGCCAGCAGCTTGACAGGGGGTAGCCGGTCGCTGTTTTTT. This sequence encodes CASSLTGGSRSLFF.

The chain employs TRBV6-1 and TRBJ1-5; TRBD1 is a possible D gene (6 bases). Trimming left V 9 bases short and J 4 bases short, with 19 bases between. Germline CDR1 reads MNHNS; CDR2 reads SASEGT. The CDR3 is 15 residues long. CDR3 nucleotide sequence: TGTGCCAGTACACAGGGCGAAAAGGGGAATCAGCCCCAGCATTTT. This codes for CASTQGEKGNQPQHF.

Turning to this clone: The germline gene is not matched at one end of the junction; a read error may be the cause. V gene TRBV7-9 combines with J gene TRBJ2-5, with TRBD2 matching over 11 bases. Germline CDR1 SEHNR, CDR2 FQNEAQ (reference sequence). The CDR3 extends over 17 amino acids. The CDR3 loop reads CSSSSAREGLAEETQYF. CDR3 bases: TGTTCCAGCAGCTCCGCTCGGGAGGGACTAGCGGAAGAGACCCAGTACTTC.

The V and J genes are TRBV19 and TRBJ1-1, with a weak D call TRBD1 (6 bases). V lost 1 base and J lost 6, with 9 bases in between. The CDR3 is 13 residues long. Per the germline V gene, CDR1 is LNHDA and CDR2 is SQIVND (reference sequence). CDR3 protein: CASSIAAGAEAFF. CDR3 sequence (DNA): TGTGCCAGTAGTATAGCGGCAGGGGCTGAAGCTTTCTTT.

The chain combines TRBV30 with TRBJ1-5, with a weak D call TRBD1 (6 bases). V gave up 0 bases and J gave up 5 bases, with 11 bases separating them. CDR3 length equals 14 residues. Germline V gene lookup returns CDR1 GTSNPN and CDR2 SVGIG (reference sequence). CDR3 protein: CAWSVGGADQPQHF. DNA of the CDR3: TGTGCCTGGAGTGTCGGGGGGGCGGATCAGCCCCAGCATTTT.

The CDR3 spells CAWSLSDNEQFF. CDR3 coding DNA: TGTGCCTGGAGTTTAAGCGACAATGAGCAGTTCTTC. The chain carries TRBV30 and TRBJ2-1; D call uncertain. V shed 2 bases and J shed 5 bases, with 7 bases lying between them. The CDR3 loop spans 12 amino acids. Germline lookup yields CDR1 GTSNPN and CDR2 SVGIG (reference sequence).

This clone appeared a single time. The chain joins TRBV19 to TRBJ1-2, with TRBD1 matching 11 bases. The CDR3 has 16 amino acids. Germline V gene sequence: CDR1 LNHDA, CDR2 SQIVND (reference sequence). Trimming took 5 bases from V and 0 from J; bases not matched to a gene: 5. In DNA form, the CDR3 reads TGTGCCAGTAGTCCGGGACAGGGGGGAGCTAACTATGGCTACACCTTC. Protein sequence: CASSPGQGGANYGYTF. Full variable domain (outside the CDR3, taken from reference TRBV19 and TRBJ1-2): DGGITQSPKYLFRKEGQNVTLSCEQNLNHDAMYWYRQDPGQGLRLIYYSQIVNDFQKGDIAEGYSVSREKKESFPLTVTSAQKNPTAFYLCASSPGQGGANYGYTFGSGTRLTVV.

With regard to this clone: The junction departs from the called germline gene at one end, perhaps through a read error. The chain has TRBV7-9 and TRBJ2-2; 11 positions agree with TRBD2. The CDR3 sequence is 15 residues long. The V gene's germline CDR1 is SEHNR and CDR2 FQNEAQ (reference sequence). In nucleotides, the CDR3 is TGTTCCAGCAGCCGTGGGACTAGCGGCACCGGGGAGCTGTTTTTT. Translating it yields CSSSRGTSGTGELFF.

CDR3 sequence reads: CSVVQGRSTEAFF. CDR3 bases: TGCAGCGTGGTCCAGGGTAGGAGCACTGAAGCTTTCTTT. The V and J genes are TRBV29-1 and TRBJ1-1; possibly TRBD1 for D (5 bases). CDR3 length equals 13 residues. From germline, CDR1 is SQVTM and CDR2 ANQGSEA. The germline V and J ends were trimmed by 6 bases and 4 bases, with 15 bases remaining between them. The variable domain in full, completed from reference TRBV29-1 and TRBJ1-1, reads SAVISQKPSRDICQRGTSLTIQCQVDSQVTMMFWYRQQPGQSLTLIATANQGSEATYESGFVIDKFPISRPNLTFSTLTVSNMSPEDSSIYLCSVVQGRSTEAFFGQGTRLTVV.